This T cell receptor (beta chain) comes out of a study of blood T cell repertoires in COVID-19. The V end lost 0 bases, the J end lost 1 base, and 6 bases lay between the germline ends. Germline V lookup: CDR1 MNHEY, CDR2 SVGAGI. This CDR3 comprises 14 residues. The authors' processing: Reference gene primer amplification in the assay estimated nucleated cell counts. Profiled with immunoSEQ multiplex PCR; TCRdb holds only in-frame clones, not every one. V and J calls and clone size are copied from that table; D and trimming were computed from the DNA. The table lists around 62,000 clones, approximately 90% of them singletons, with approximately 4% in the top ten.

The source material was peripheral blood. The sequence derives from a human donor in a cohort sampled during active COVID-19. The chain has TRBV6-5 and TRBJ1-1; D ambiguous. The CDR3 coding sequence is TGTGCCAGCAGTTACTCCGCCGGGAACACTGAAGCTTTCTTT. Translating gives CASSYSAGNTEAFF.